This is a list of T cell receptor beta chains from one sample in a study of blood T cell repertoires in COVID-19. Measured with immunoSEQ multiplex PCR; TCRdb has only the in-frame clones, and not every one. The table shows 200,000 to 250,000 clones, with roughly 86% occurring only once. Sequenced sample: peripheral blood. The receptor source for this set is a woman aged 55-69 years with acute or convalescent COVID-19. CDR3s include the opening cysteine and the closing phenylalanine or tryptophan. D genes are given only for firm matches. The listing skips clone size in some rows; elsewhere it reads once, few, many or a size class.

TRBJ2-2	few	-	TRBV30	TGTGCCTGGAGCCCGGCACCCGGGGTCCCCGGGGAGCTGTTTTTT	CAWSPAPGVPGELFF
TRBJ1-2	once	TRBD1	TRBV11-2	TGTGCCAGCAGCCATATACCGGGACAGGATGGCTACACCTTC	CASSHIPGQDGYTF
TRBJ2-7	-	-	TRBV24-1	TGTGCCACCAGTGATTCCCCCAGGGGGGCCCTCTCCTACGAGCAGTACTTC	CATSDSPRGALSYEQYF
TRBJ1-4	-	-	TRBV18	TGTGCCAGCTCCGAAATTCGGGGAGTTGCAACTAATGAAAAACTGTTTTTT	CASSEIRGVATNEKLFF
TRBJ1-1	-	-	TRBV6-6	TGTGCCAGCTCTCCGCGGGAATTCCCTGAAGCTTTCTTT	CASSPREFPEAFF
TRBJ2-2	-	TRBD2	TRBV11-2	TGTGCCAGCACTCCCCTTAGCGGGGGGACCGGGGAGCTGTTTTTT	CASTPLSGGTGELFF
TRBJ1-6	few	-	TRBV11-3	TGTGCCAGCAGCGGAGATGTTAATTCACCCCTCCACTTT	CASSGDVNSPLHF
TRBJ2-5	-	TRBD2	TRBV29-1	TGCAGCGTTAGGACTAGCGGGGGACAAGAGACCCAGTACTTC	CSVRTSGGQETQYF
TRBJ2-5	-	TRBD2	TRBV30	TGTGCCTGGAGAACTCGGGGGGTGGTAGAGACCCAGTACTTC	CAWRTRGVVETQYF
TRBJ1-5	-	TRBD1	TRBV19	TGTGCCAGTAGTAACCACAGGGGACAGGGCCAGCCCCAGCATTTT	CASSNHRGQGQPQHF
TRBJ1-6	-	-	TRBV15	TGTGCCACCAGCAGAGGCAGGGCCGATTCACCCCTCCACTTT	CATSRGRADSPLHF
TRBJ1-2	few	TRBD1	TRBV30	TGTGCCTGGAGCGTACAGGGGTACTATGGCTACACCTTC	CAWSVQGYYGYTF
TRBJ2-5	-	TRBD1	TRBV11-2	TGTGCCAGCAGCCCGGACAGGCGAGAGACCCAGTACTTC	CASSPDRRETQYF
TRBJ2-3	-	-	TRBV12-3/TRBV12-4	TGTGCCACAGGGGTTGGTGATACGCAGTATTTT	CATGVGDTQYF
TRBJ2-3	-	TRBD2	TRBV5-4	TGTGCCAGCAGCCCCCGGGTTAGCGGGACCAGCACAGATACGCAGTATTTT	CASSPRVSGTSTDTQYF
TRBJ2-5	-	TRBD2	TRBV11-2	TGTGCCAGCAGCTTAGGGACTAGCGGGGGGAAAGAGACCCAGTACTTC	CASSLGTSGGKETQYF
TRBJ1-3	-	-	TRBV4-2	TGTGCCAGCAGCCAAGATCGGGCAGGGATTAGTGCTGGAAACACCATATATTTT	CASSQDRAGISAGNTIYF
TRBJ2-3	-	-	TRBV12-5	TGTGCTAGTGCCCTAGGGGGAGGGCCCACAGATACGCAGTATTTT	CASALGGGPTDTQYF
TRBJ1-5	once	TRBD1	TRBV19	TGTGCCAGTAGAACCGGGACAGGGGTTTGGCCCCAGCATTTT	CASRTGTGVWPQHF
TRBJ2-6	-	TRBD1	TRBV7-2	TGTGCCAGCAGCTTAGGAGGGACAGGGGCATGGGTCCTGACTTTC	CASSLGGTGAWVLTF
TRBJ1-6	-	-	TRBV9	TGTGCCAGCAGCGTAGCTGACATTACAATCAATATTTCACCCCTCCACTTT	CASSVADITINISPLHF
TRBJ2-7	once	TRBD2	TRBV7-2	TGTGCCAGCACCCTGGGGGGGTTTGCCTACGAGCAGTACTTC	CASTLGGFAYEQYF
TRBJ1-1	-	-	TRBV3-1/TRBV3-2	TGTGCCAGCAGCCAAGATCTGACGGGTCGGAGGGCTTTCTTT	CASSQDLTGRRAFF
TRBJ2-3	-	-	TRBV6-5	TGTGCCAGCAGTTACGACAGGAAAGGTACGCAGTATTTT	CASSYDRKGTQYF
TRBJ2-7	-	TRBD2	TRBV15	TGTGCCACCAGCAGAGATCCCTTTAGCGGGGTCGCCTACGAGCAGTACTTC	CATSRDPFSGVAYEQYF
TRBJ1-4	-	-	TRBV18	TGTGCCAGCTCGTCAGGGGTGTCGAGGGAAAAACTGTTTTTT	CASSSGVSREKLFF
TRBJ1-2	-	-	TRBV30	TGTGCCTGGAGTGTTTCAGGGTCGGGCGGCTACACCTTC	CAWSVSGSGGYTF
TRBJ2-7	-	TRBD1	TRBV2	TGTGCCAGCAGGATTTGGACAGGGAGCCCATACGAGCAGTACTTC	CASRIWTGSPYEQYF
TRBJ1-1	-	TRBD1	TRBV6-6	TGTGCCAGCAGTCGTGACAGGGGGGCCGCTGAAGCTTTCTTT	CASSRDRGAAEAFF
TRBJ1-1	-	TRBD1	TRBV28	TGTGCCAGCGCCTGGGACAGCAACACTGAAGCTTTCTTT	CASAWDSNTEAFF
TRBJ1-3	-	TRBD1	TRBV5-1	TGCGCCAGCAGCTCCACAGGGGAAGCTGGAAACACCATATATTTT	CASSSTGEAGNTIYF
TRBJ1-6	-	-	TRBV21-1	TGTGCCAGCAGCAAAGAAGGGGCAGACTCTAATTCACCCCTCCACTTT	CASSKEGADSNSPLHF
TRBJ1-1	-	-	TRBV6-6	TGTGCCAGCAGTAGCCAACAACAGGGAAGGGCTTTCTTT	CASSSQQQGRAFF
TRBJ1-5	-	-	TRBV19	TGTGCCAGTAGTGAGGGGGTTTCGGTTACGCCCCAGCATTTT	CASSEGVSVTPQHF
TRBJ1-2	-	TRBD1	TRBV5-1	TGCGCCAGCAGCTTGGAGGGTCGACAGGGTCATGGCTACACCTTC	CASSLEGRQGHGYTF
TRBJ1-6	-	-	TRBV19	TGTGCCAGTAGTATGGTAGGTGGGGGCTCACCCCTCCACTTT	CASSMVGGGSPLHF
TRBJ2-1	-	-	TRBV9	TGTGCCAGCAGCGTAGATATTGGGGAGGCGTATCAGTTCTTC	CASSVDIGEAYQFF
TRBJ1-5	-	-	TRBV30	TGTGCCTGGAGTGGGACAGCTAATCAGCCCCAGCATTTT	CAWSGTANQPQHF
TRBJ1-1	-	TRBD1	TRBV5-6	TGTGCCAGCAGCTTTACGGACAGGGGAGGGTCTGAAGCTTTCTTT	CASSFTDRGGSEAFF
TRBJ1-1	few	-	TRBV2	TGTGCCAGCAGTGAACTCCCCCCACAGTTGAACACTGAAGCTTTCTTT	CASSELPPQLNTEAFF
TRBJ2-3	-	TRBD1	TRBV7-9	TGTGCCAGCAGCCAAACGGGACAGACAAACACAGATACGCAGTATTTT	CASSQTGQTNTDTQYF
TRBJ2-7	-	TRBD2	TRBV11-2	TGTGCCAGCAGCTTACTAGCGGGACTGAGGTTCCACGAGCAGTACTTC	CASSLLAGLRFHEQYF
TRBJ1-1	-	TRBD1	TRBV7-9	TGTGCCAGCAGCTTACGACAGGGGATGACTGAAGCTTTCTTT	CASSLRQGMTEAFF
TRBJ1-2	once	-	TRBV7-8	TGTGCCAGCAGCTTAGTGACTGGCAGCGGCGATGGCTACACCTTC	CASSLVTGSGDGYTF
TRBJ2-3	-	TRBD2	TRBV30	TGTGCCTGGAGTATTAGCGGGGGGGCAAACTCAGATACGCAGTATTTT	CAWSISGGANSDTQYF
TRBJ1-2	-	-	TRBV7-9	TGTGCCAGCAGCCCCCGGGAGTCCATCTATGGCTACACCTTC	CASSPRESIYGYTF